Below, 3 T cell receptor beta chains from the same sample are listed, as sequenced in a study of technical replicates of blood from several donors. Generated by immunoSEQ multiplex PCR, the TCRdb table keeps only in-frame clones and is missing some. The table lists about 82,000 clones, around 94% of them singletons. Sequencing was done on a sample of T cells isolated from PBMCs. These receptors came from a human donor in good health.

The chain combines TRBV19 with TRBJ1-4; no clear D gene. The CDR3 extends over 14 amino acids. The V gene lost 3 bases and the J gene lost 8 bases, with 13 bases spanning the gap. The germline CDR1 and CDR2 sequences are LNHDA and SQIVND (reference sequence). CDR3 sequence (DNA): TGTGCCAGTAGTATTACCGGGGTATACGAAAAACTGTTTTTT. This codes for CASSITGVYEKLFF.

The CDR3 here is CASSEPNYGYTF. The CDR3 DNA reads TGTGCCAGCAGTGAACCGAACTATGGCTACACCTTC. J is TRBJ1-2 and V is TRBV2; D remains ambiguous. Germline-derived CDR1 and CDR2 are SNHLY and FYNNEI. V lost 2 bases and J lost 2, with 3 bases in between. The CDR3 extends over 12 amino acids.

J is TRBJ2-1 and V is TRBV30; 8 bases map to TRBD2. CDR1 and CDR2 (germline): GTSNPN, SVGIG (reference sequence). Trimming removed 6 bases from V and 9 bases from J; junction bases left unmatched: 10. This CDR3 has 13 residues. CDR3 DNA sequence: TGTGCCTGTCTTTGGGCGGGAGGCAGTGAGCAGTTCTTC. Residues: CACLWAGGSEQFF.